Listed here are 7 T cell receptor beta chains from one sample, sequenced in a study of a mutant IDH1 vaccine in newly diagnosed glioma. Time point specified: week 23, last vaccination. Mutant IDH1 20-mer peptide, at 300 ug, made up each vaccine dose, with topical imiquimod. Repertoires were generated with immunoSEQ multiplex PCR, while TCRdb's copy carries only in-frame clones and drops some. Seen here are tens of thousands of clones, about 78% observed once, and the top ten hold approximately 6.5%. These TCRs' antigens remain unknown. Source: PBMCs, taken from a glioma patient whose treatment included an IDH1 peptide vaccine. All receptors come from a woman between 40 and 55 years old with glioma. Some clones in this sample may be carry-over from other donors' samples.

CDR3 amino acids: CASRAGFKDEQYF. The CDR3 bases are TGTGCCAGCCGGGCAGGGTTTAAGGACGAGCAGTACTTC. The rearrangement joins TRBV6-6 to TRBJ2-5; D is possibly TRBD1 (5 bases). The J call may be wrong; the DNA end is better matched by TRBJ2-7. Looked up from germline, CDR1 is MNHNY and CDR2 is SVGAGI (reference sequence). This CDR3 has 13 residues.

The V and J genes are TRBV5-1 and TRBJ1-3, with no clear D. The CDR3 is 16 residues long. V dropped 3 bases and J dropped 2 bases, with 15 bases sitting between them. The V gene's germline CDR1 is SGHRS and CDR2 YFSETQ. The DNA of the CDR3 is TGCGCCAGCAGCTCCGGATCCTCTGTCGCTGGAAACACCATATATTTT. This sequence encodes CASSSGSSVAGNTIYF.

This clone was observed a single time. The rearrangement links TRBV9 to TRBJ1-2, with 8 bases fitting TRBD1. This CDR3 contains 15 residues. The V and J ends lost 3 bases and 4 bases, in that order; junction bases with no gene match: 8. Germline V CDR1 and CDR2: SGDLS, YYNGEE. CDR3: CASSAGQGWRYGYTF. The CDR3 coding sequence is TGTGCCAGCAGCGCCGGACAGGGATGGCGCTATGGCTACACCTTC.

This chain links TRBV14 with TRBJ1-1; TRBD1 agrees at 10 bases. J was trimmed by 3 bases and V by 1 base; bases with no gene match: 8. CDR3 size: 17 residues. Germline V gives CDR1 SGHDN, CDR2 FVKESK. CDR3 sequence: CASSQVRQGAGDTEAFF. Here the CDR3 DNA reads TGTGCCAGCAGCCAAGTAAGACAGGGGGCAGGCGACACTGAAGCTTTCTTT.

This rearrangement joins TRBV4-2 to TRBJ2-7; D call uncertain. There are 14 residues in the CDR3. V lost 1 base, J lost 2 bases, and 9 bases lay in between. From germline, CDR1 is LGHNA and CDR2 YNFKEQ. CDR3 coding DNA: TGTGCCAGCAGCCAAGCTGACGGACCCTACGAGCAGTACTTC. Translation: CASSQADGPYEQYF.

The gene calls are TRBV2 and TRBJ1-5; perhaps TRBD1 as D (5 bases). Germline V gives CDR1 SNHLY, CDR2 FYNNEI. The CDR3 totals 14 residues. V lost 4 bases and J lost 7, with 14 bases in between. CDR3 nucleotide sequence: TGTGCCAGCAGTGGGGGGGAGTGGGGCCAGCCCCAGCATTTT. Amino acid sequence: CASSGGEWGQPQHF.

This clone has more than one count but fewer than ten. The rearrangement uses TRBV7-9 and TRBJ1-3; a weak D match, TRBD1 (6 bases). The ends were cut back, 5 bases at V and 0 bases at J, with 14 bases in the middle. The CDR3 loop spans 16 amino acids. Per germline, CDR1 SEHNR and CDR2 FQNEAQ (reference sequence). The DNA for the CDR3 is TGTGCCAGCAGCCCGACGGGGGGCCACTCTGGAAACACCATATATTTT. This translates into CASSPTGGHSGNTIYF.